This entry lists 28 T cell receptor beta chains sequenced from one sample in a study of T cells in localized non-small cell lung cancer. Produced via immunoSEQ multiplex PCR; TCRdb's table is partial and in-frame only. The table records roughly 38,000 clones, approximately 88% of them present only once. This specimen consisted of peripheral blood, obtained before any cancer treatment. These receptors originate from a woman between 35 and 75 years old with stage I lung adenocarcinoma.

The genes are TRBV2 and TRBJ2-5, with D tentatively TRBD1 (6 bases). Trimming removed 3 bases from V and 2 bases from J, with 10 bases in between. Germline-derived CDR1 and CDR2 are SNHLY and FYNNEI. CDR3 size: 14 residues. CDR3 nucleotides: TGTGCCAGCAGTGAGGGGGCCCTACAAGAGACCCAGTACTTC. Translating gives CASSEGALQETQYF. The full variable domain, completed using reference TRBV2 and TRBJ2-5, is EPEVTQTPSHQVTQMGQEVILRCVPISNHLYFYWYRQILGQKVEFLVSFYNNEISEKSEIFDDQFSVERPDGSNFTLKIRSTKLEDSAMYFCASSEGALQETQYFGPGTRLLVL.

The V and J genes are TRBV6-6 and TRBJ2-2, with unresolved D. Germline values: CDR1 MNHNY, CDR2 SVGAGI (reference sequence). The V end lost 6 bases, the J end lost 6 bases, and 8 bases lay between the germline ends. The CDR3 length is 12 residues. Here the CDR3 reads CASSRTSGELFF. As DNA, the CDR3 is TGTGCCAGCAGCCGTACGTCCGGGGAGCTGTTTTTT.

The chain joins TRBV7-2 to TRBJ2-7; D not certain. The CDR3 consists of 14 residues. CDR1 SGHTA and CDR2 FQGNSA come from the germline V gene. V dropped 2 bases and J dropped 9 bases, with 17 bases sitting between them. CDR3 nucleotides: TGTGCCAGCAGCTTACAGGCGGCGGATATAGGGCAGTACTTC. Translated, it gives CASSLQAADIGQYF.

CDR3: CASSSQGSAYEQYF. CDR3 sequence (DNA): TGTGCCAGCAGCTCACAGGGGTCGGCCTACGAGCAGTACTTC. The rearrangement joins TRBV5-7 to TRBJ2-7, with TRBD1 matching over 7 bases. TRBV5-7 is identified as an open reading frame with a role that is uncertain. The V and J ends lost 3 bases and 2 bases, in that order; junction bases with no gene match: 5. The CDR3 consists of 14 residues.

The chain is built from TRBV5-6 and TRBJ1-2; 7 nucleotides agree with TRBD1. J lost 0 bases, V lost 8 bases, and 7 bases had no gene match. Germline CDR1 is SGHDT and CDR2 is YYEEEE. The CDR3 has 14 residues. CDR3 DNA: TGTGCCAGTCGTCGACAGGGCTCTAACTATGGCTACACCTTC. Encoded protein: CASRRQGSNYGYTF.

V gene TRBV14 combines with J gene TRBJ1-2; the D gene is possibly TRBD1 (5 bases). The germline CDR1 and CDR2 sequences are SGHDN and FVKESK. This CDR3 comprises 13 residues. Trimming left V 4 bases short and J 4 bases short, with 10 bases between. The CDR3 protein is CASSPGTTYGYTF. CDR3 DNA: TGTGCCAGCAGCCCCGGGACCACCTATGGCTACACCTTC.

The chain links TRBV2 to TRBJ1-3; D may be TRBD1 (6 bases). The length of the CDR3 is 15 residues. V gave up 8 bases and J gave up 3 bases, with 17 bases separating them. Germline values: CDR1 SNHLY, CDR2 FYNNEI. The CDR3 sequence is CASAREGVNGNTIYF. As DNA, the CDR3 is TGTGCCAGCGCGCGTGAGGGGGTAAATGGAAACACCATATATTTT.

The rearrangement links TRBV6-5 to TRBJ1-1; D is unclear. V was clipped by 11 bases and J by 0 bases, with 16 bases between them. CDR1 is MNHEY, CDR2 SVGAGI, per germline. This CDR3 comprises 14 residues. The CDR3 spells CAHSGRSMNTEAFF. The CDR3 DNA reads TGTGCCCACAGCGGGCGATCGATGAACACTGAAGCTTTCTTT.

The J gene is TRBJ2-2, the V gene TRBV27; 9 bases align to TRBD1. CDR1 MNHEY and CDR2 SMNVEV come from the germline V gene (reference sequence). The CDR3 loop spans 14 amino acids. V dropped 7 bases and J dropped 3; count of bases not matched to a gene: 3. The CDR3 nucleotides read TGTGCCAGCAAGGACAGGGGTTACACCGGGGAGCTGTTTTTT. This translates into CASKDRGYTGELFF.

The V gene is TRBV29-1, the J gene TRBJ2-1; D tentatively fits TRBD1 or TRBD2 (5 bases each). V lost 6 bases, J lost 7 bases, and 16 bases lay in between. The CDR3 runs to 13 residues. Germline V gene data show CDR1 as SQVTM and CDR2 as ANQGSEA. CDR3 sequence reads: CSVDSPWGNEQFF. In nucleotides, the CDR3 is TGCAGCGTCGACAGCCCCTGGGGGAATGAGCAGTTCTTC.

J is TRBJ2-2 and V is TRBV6-5; 8 nucleotides align to TRBD2. With V trimmed by 6 bases and J by 5 bases, 8 bases remained unmatched. The CDR3 is made up of 15 amino acids. Looked up from germline, CDR1 is MNHEY and CDR2 is SVGAGI. CDR3 DNA: TGTGCCAGCAGGACGAGCGGGAGCTCGACCGGGGAGCTGTTTTTT. Translation: CASRTSGSSTGELFF.

This clone appeared once. The gene calls are TRBV18 and TRBJ1-1; D is perhaps TRBD1 (6 bases). Germline CDR1 and CDR2: KGHSH and LQKENI. V was pared by 8 bases and J by 0 bases, with 13 bases between. The CDR3 has 14 amino acids. CDR3 sequence: CASADRLMNTEAFF. The CDR3 DNA sequence: TGTGCCAGCGCCGACAGGCTGATGAACACTGAAGCTTTCTTT.

The chain uses TRBV6-5 and TRBJ2-1; D remains ambiguous. Germline V gene data show CDR1 as MNHEY and CDR2 as SVGAGI. The CDR3 runs to 15 residues. V lost 4 bases, J lost 0 bases, and 10 bases lay in between. CDR3 residues: CASSWTAASYNEQFF. The DNA for the CDR3 is TGTGCCAGCAGTTGGACGGCGGCCTCCTACAATGAGCAGTTCTTC.

The chain has TRBV19 and TRBJ2-2; D may correspond to TRBD1 or TRBD2 (5 bases each). Germline V gene lookup returns CDR1 LNHDA and CDR2 SQIVND (reference sequence). This CDR3 is 15 amino acids long. V shed 5 bases and J shed 4 bases, with 14 bases lying between them. Written as DNA, the CDR3 is TGTGCCAGTAGTGGGGGTTCAGGGACCACCGGGGAGCTGTTTTTT. As protein: CASSGGSGTTGELFF.

The chain combines TRBV28 with TRBJ2-5; perhaps TRBD2 as D (6 bases). Germline CDR1 and CDR2: MDHEN and SYDVKM. The CDR3 spans 15 residues. The ends were cut back, 6 bases at V and 1 base at J, with 15 bases in the middle. The DNA for the CDR3 is TGTGCCAGCAGGTTTCTCGGAGGGCTCCAAGAGACCCAGTACTTC. This sequence encodes CASRFLGGLQETQYF.

V is TRBV7-8 and J is TRBJ2-3; TRBD2 matches 9 bases. Per the germline V gene, CDR1 is SGHVS and CDR2 is FQNEAQ. J gave up 3 bases and V 11 bases, and 6 bases lay outside the gene matches. The CDR3 is 13 residues long. In DNA, the CDR3 is TGTGCCGCGGGGGGGGCCGGTACAGATACGCAGTATTTT. Its translation is CAAGGAGTDTQYF.

The chain combines TRBV7-9 with TRBJ1-1, with D hard to call. Germline-derived CDR1 and CDR2 are SEHNR and FQNEAQ (reference sequence). The CDR3 runs to 15 residues. Trimming left V 6 bases short and J 4 bases short, with 18 bases between. DNA for the CDR3: TGTGCCAGCAGGCCTAAAACCCGGTTGGGCACTGAAGCTTTCTTT. This codes for CASRPKTRLGTEAFF.

V and J are TRBV7-2 and TRBJ2-7; D may be TRBD1 (5 bases). Germline CDR1 reads SGHTA; CDR2 reads FQGNSA. Trimming left V 1 base short and J 3 bases short, with 19 bases between. The CDR3 spans 17 residues. This CDR3 is CASSLGPRTSTFYEQYF. In DNA, the CDR3 is TGTGCCAGCAGCTTAGGGCCCCGGACATCGACTTTCTACGAGCAGTACTTC.

This chain joins TRBV19 and TRBJ1-5; TRBD1 matches 8 bases. Germline CDR1 is LNHDA and CDR2 is SQIVND (reference sequence). CDR3 size: 17 residues. V was clipped by 0 bases and J by 6 bases; unmatched bases: 10. Here the CDR3 reads CASSIDSNRGLGQPQHF. CDR3 nucleotides: TGTGCCAGTAGTATAGATTCCAACAGGGGGTTGGGTCAGCCCCAGCATTTT.

The gene calls are TRBV5-1 and TRBJ1-3, with D unresolved. The CDR3 totals 17 residues. In germline, CDR1 is SGHRS, CDR2 YFSETQ. V was shortened by 0 bases and J by 0 bases, with 13 bases between the two germline ends. The CDR3 spells CASSLVSVAISGNTIYF. DNA of the CDR3: TGCGCCAGCAGCTTGGTGAGTGTGGCGATCTCTGGAAACACCATATATTTT.

The chain links TRBV6-6 to TRBJ1-3; D is uncertain. Germline V lookup: CDR1 MNHNY, CDR2 SVGAGI (reference sequence). The CDR3 has 15 amino acids. With 6 bases removed from V and 0 bases from J, the gap between germline ends came to 12 bases. CDR3 loop: CASRSALDSGNTIYF. The CDR3 coding sequence is TGTGCCAGCAGGTCCGCCCTTGACTCTGGAAACACCATATATTTT.

This clone showed up just once. This sequence joins TRBV29-1 and TRBJ1-3, with D perhaps TRBD1 (6 bases). There are 15 residues in the CDR3. Germline V gene lookup returns CDR1 SQVTM and CDR2 ANQGSEA. The V and J ends lost 1 base and 2 bases respectively, with 12 bases between them. CDR3 in amino acids: CSVEGGDNTGNTIYF. CDR3 nucleotide sequence: TGCAGCGTTGAAGGGGGGGACAACACTGGAAACACCATATATTTT.

This clone has only a few counts. The J gene is TRBJ1-2, the V gene TRBV4-1; no clear D. CDR3 length equals 12 residues. Trimming cost V 2 bases and J 3 bases, with 4 bases left between them. Germline values: CDR1 MGHRA, CDR2 YSYEKL. The CDR3 DNA follows: TGCGCCAGCAGCCAAAGTGACTATGGCTACACCTTC. Its translation: CASSQSDYGYTF.

The J gene is TRBJ2-7, the V gene TRBV5-7; D is undetermined. TRBV5-7 has ORF status, its function being uncertain. Trimming stripped 3 bases from V and 7 bases from J, with 14 bases between. This CDR3 contains 13 residues. The CDR3 is CASSSPWAGEQYF. The CDR3, as DNA: TGTGCCAGCAGCTCCCCCTGGGCCGGGGAGCAGTACTTC.

In DNA form, the CDR3 reads TGCGCCAGCAGCTTGGGGCTCACCGGGGCAGATACGCAGTATTTT. This translates into CASSLGLTGADTQYF. This sequence joins TRBV5-1 and TRBJ2-3, with TRBD2 as a possible D gene (5 bases). The CDR3 has 15 residues. V was clipped by 0 bases and J by 4 bases, with 12 bases between them. Germline V CDR1 and CDR2: SGHRS, YFSETQ.

This sequence joins TRBV10-2 and TRBJ1-4, with a weak D call TRBD1 (6 bases). This CDR3 spans 17 amino acids. Trimming took 0 bases from V and 2 from J, leaving 13 bases between them. Germline V gene lookup returns CDR1 WSHSY and CDR2 SAAADI. The CDR3 sequence is CASSESKGGSTNEKLFF. The CDR3 DNA is TGCGCCAGCAGTGAGTCGAAGGGGGGTTCGACTAATGAAAAACTGTTTTTT.

J is TRBJ2-7 and V is TRBV27; 9 bases map to TRBD1. The V and J ends lost 3 bases and 3 bases, in that order; junction bases with no gene match: 3. Germline loops: CDR1 MNHEY, CDR2 SMNVEV (reference sequence). This CDR3 comprises 14 residues. The CDR3 region has the DNA TGTGCCAGCAGTTTCGGACAGGGGAGCTACGAGCAGTACTTC. Its protein is CASSFGQGSYEQYF.

V is TRBV7-9 and J is TRBJ2-2, with a weak D call TRBD1 (5 bases). The V end was cut by 6 bases, the J end by 7 bases, with 9 bases between. The CDR3 spans 12 residues. CDR1 and CDR2 from the germline V gene are SEHNR and FQNEAQ (reference sequence). The CDR3 spells CASSLQDGELFF. In nucleotides, the CDR3 is TGTGCCAGCAGTCTACAGGACGGGGAGCTGTTTTTT.